Here is one T cell receptor beta chain with its context. What it recognizes is unknown. The CDR3 is made up of 12 amino acids. CDR1 is SQVTM and CDR2 is ANQGSEA in the germline V gene. The V end lost 0 bases, the J end lost 2 bases, and 4 bases lay between the germline ends. The data are from a study of identical twins. Whole-study results and caveats: Because invariant MAIT and iNKT cells could be present, zero-insertion analyses could be partly confounded. Insertion counts were lower in abundant cord blood beta clonotypes, a trend that memory repertoires did not show.

Unique molecular identifiers were present on the cDNA, and a universal primer site came from template switching. Each CDR3 protein gets one entry after TCRdb re-called the 5' RACE reads with MiXCR. The sample lists roughly 260,000 distinct CDR3 sequences, 7.5% occurring once. The sample was also reused in another study, on yellow fever vaccine responses in identical twins. From that study: Twin vaccine T cell responses reportedly seemed partly convergent, partly personalized.

The TCR sequence derives from a woman in her late teens or twenties in good health. This chain connects TRBV29-1 to TRBJ1-1; no clear D. The specimen was CD8+ T cells sorted from blood. The CDR3 here is CSVEDPNTEAFF. The CDR3 DNA is TGCAGCGTTGAAGATCCTAACACTGAAGCTTTCTTT.